The 8 T cell receptor beta chains given below trace back to one sample, sequenced in a study of CD8+CD57+ T cells in acquired aplastic anemia. Genomic DNA provided the template from which TCR beta VDJ and CDR3 profiles were obtained. From the reads, TCRdb called clonotypes with MiXCR, one entry per CDR3 protein. The sample contains approximately 300,000 distinct CDR3 sequences, 45% to 65% of which appear only once. Before being chosen for sequencing, patients had shown CD8+CD57+ cell expansion by flow cytometry. Source material: sorted CD4+, CD8+, or CD8+CD57+ T cells (not recorded which) from PBMCs. These receptor sequences come from a human donor with aplastic anemia.

The genes are TRBV7-9 and TRBJ2-7; D may be TRBD2 (5 bases). Deletions cut 3 bases from V and 6 bases from J, with 6 bases between. The CDR3 contains 11 residues. Germline values: CDR1 SEHNR, CDR2 FQNEAQ (reference sequence). CDR3 sequence: CASSFTSEQYF. Written as DNA, the CDR3 is TGTGCCAGCAGCTTTACTAGCGAGCAGTACTTC.

This sequence joins TRBV20-1 and TRBJ2-1, with TRBD2 identical over 12 bases. The CDR3 has 15 amino acids. V lost 2 bases, J lost 4 bases, and 3 bases stayed unmatched. Germline V CDR1 and CDR2: DFQATT, SNEGSKA (reference sequence). The CDR3: CSARILAGGYNEQFF. CDR3 nucleotide sequence: TGCAGTGCTAGAATCCTAGCGGGAGGGTACAATGAGCAGTTCTTC.

This clonotype was recorded at least ten times. The gene calls are TRBV5-1 and TRBJ1-1, with D possibly being TRBD1 (6 bases). The V end was cut by 4 bases, the J end by 4 bases, with 14 bases between. CDR3 size: 14 residues. From germline, CDR1 is SGHRS and CDR2 YFSETQ. The CDR3 region has the DNA TGCGCCAGCAGCCCCAGGGGCGGAGGCACTGAAGCTTTCTTT. Protein: CASSPRGGGTEAFF.

The table lists this clonotype with many counts. A junction boundary mismatches the germline segment, possibly from a read error. The chain carries TRBV7-9 and TRBJ2-3, with D uncertain. Germline V gene sequence: CDR1 SEHNR, CDR2 FQNEAQ (reference sequence). The CDR3 is 12 amino acids. In DNA form, the CDR3 reads TGTGCCAGCAGCTTAGACACGATCGTGACGAATTTT. Its protein product is CASSLDTIVTNF.

This clonotype was seen a single time. This chain connects TRBV20-1 to TRBJ2-3; D perhaps matches TRBD2 (7 bases). Trimming pared 0 bases from V and 4 bases from J, leaving 17 bases between. Germline CDR1 is DFQATT and CDR2 is SNEGSKA (reference sequence). CDR3 length equals 16 residues. The chain's CDR3 is CSARETWAGASDTQYF. For the CDR3, the DNA is TGCAGTGCTAGAGAGACTTGGGCGGGGGCCTCAGATACGCAGTATTTT.

The chain links TRBV18 to TRBJ1-2; D uncertain. This CDR3 is built from 12 residues. V was clipped by 5 bases and J by 7 bases, with 11 bases between them. Germline CDR1 and CDR2: KGHSH and LQKENI. CDR3 in DNA: TGTGCCAGCTCATCCGGGAGAGGTGGCTACACCTTC. This sequence encodes CASSSGRGGYTF.

This clonotype has a count of ten or more. The chain joins TRBV7-9 to TRBJ2-7; perhaps TRBD2 as D (5 bases). The CDR3 contains 13 residues. V was pared by 5 bases and J by 1 base, with 9 bases between. Looked up from germline, CDR1 is SEHNR and CDR2 is FQNEAQ (reference sequence). This CDR3 reads CASSPRASYEQYF. The CDR3 DNA sequence: TGTGCCAGCAGCCCGCGGGCTTCCTACGAGCAGTACTTC.

This clonotype was observed a few times. CDR3 bases: TGTGCCACCAGTGATTTCCCCCGGGTGGGGTACAATGAGCAGTTCTTC. Translated, it gives CATSDFPRVGYNEQFF. The chain couples TRBV24-1 to TRBJ2-1, with D uncertain. The V end lost 1 base, the J end lost 4 bases, and 13 bases lay between the germline ends. CDR1 and CDR2 (germline): KGHDR, SFDVKD. CDR3 length equals 16 residues.